The clone carrying this T cell receptor (beta chain) was seen at least ten times. TCRdb fed the RT-PCR reads into MiXCR, producing one record per CDR3 protein. The sample has 650,000 to 800,000 distinct CDR3 sequences, around 14% seen once; the top ten hold about 3.9%. Germline CDR1 DFQATT, CDR2 SNEGSKA (reference sequence). This CDR3 is 12 amino acids long. The V end lost 6 bases, the J end lost 1 base, and 9 bases lay between the germline ends. The chain couples TRBV20-1 to TRBJ1-1; D perhaps matches TRBD1 (5 bases). The sequenced material came from memory CD4+ T cells from blood. The clonotype comes from a female donor in good health, serving as a healthy control. The CDR3: CSARDANTEAFF. The DNA of the CDR3 is TGCAGTGCGAGGGACGCGAACACTGAAGCTTTCTTT.